This TCR beta chain was retrieved from a study of CXCR3-negative and CXCR3-positive naive CD8 T cells. The wider study: TRB reads totalled about 140 million, about 1.5 +/- 0.3 million per library.

5' RACE with UMI labels generated the TRB cDNA libraries. TCRdb reanalyzed the 5' RACE reads and collapses them to one entry per CDR3 protein, without DNA. Here the sample table reports about 56,000 distinct CDR3 sequences. CDR3 length: 12 residues. The germline V gene encodes CDR1 SGHTA and CDR2 FQGNSA. The sample taken for sequencing was memory CD8+ T cells from blood. This sequence originates from a human donor in good health. Some clones in this sample may be carry-over from other donors' samples. The chain joins TRBV7-2 to TRBJ1-1; there is no DNA to check the TCRdb D call of TRBD1. The CDR3 here is CASSPGHPSAFF.